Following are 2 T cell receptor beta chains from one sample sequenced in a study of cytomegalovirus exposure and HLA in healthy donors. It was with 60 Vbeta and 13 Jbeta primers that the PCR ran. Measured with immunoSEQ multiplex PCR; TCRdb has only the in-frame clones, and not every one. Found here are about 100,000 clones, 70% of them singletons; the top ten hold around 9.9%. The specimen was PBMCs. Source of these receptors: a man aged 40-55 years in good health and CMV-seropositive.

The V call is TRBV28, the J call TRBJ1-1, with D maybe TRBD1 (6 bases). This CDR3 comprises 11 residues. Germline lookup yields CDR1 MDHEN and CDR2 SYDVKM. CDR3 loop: CATQGRTEAFF. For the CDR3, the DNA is TGTGCTACCCAGGGGCGGACTGAAGCTTTCTTT.

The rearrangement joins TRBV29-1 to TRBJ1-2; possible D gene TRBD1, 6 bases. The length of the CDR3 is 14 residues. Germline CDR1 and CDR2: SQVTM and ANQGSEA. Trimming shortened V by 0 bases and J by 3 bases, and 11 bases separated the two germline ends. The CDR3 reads CSVEDNRVYYGYTF. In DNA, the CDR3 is TGCAGCGTTGAAGATAACAGGGTCTACTATGGCTACACCTTC.